Listed below are T cell receptor beta chains from one sample, sequenced in a study of CD8+ T cells in alopecia areata. Sequenced by immunoSEQ multiplex PCR; TCRdb stores in-frame clones only, minus some. In the table there are 250,000 or so clones, under 70% of which are singletons. Sequenced material: CD4+ T cells sorted from blood, taken at week 0. All receptors come from a human donor with alopecia areata. The CDR3 runs from the conserved cysteine through the conserved F or W. The D gene is left open where the match is weak. Clone sizes are given selectively: once, few, many, or a class where the clone is expanded.

clone_size: once; v_call: TRBV5-1; d_call: -; j_call: TRBJ2-7; cdr3_length: 15; cdr3_aa: CASSPGPAGGYEQYF; cdr3_nt: TGCGCCAGCAGCCCCGGGCCAGCCGGTGGTTACGAGCAGTACTTC
clone_size: -; v_call: TRBV27; d_call: -; j_call: TRBJ2-3; cdr3_length: 17; cdr3_aa: CASSLRGLPEDTDTQYF; cdr3_nt: TGTGCCAGCAGTTTACGGGGTTTACCGGAAGACACAGATACGCAGTATTTT
clone_size: few; v_call: TRBV7-9; d_call: -; j_call: TRBJ2-2; cdr3_length: 16; cdr3_aa: CASSISGRGDTGELFF; cdr3_nt: TGTGCCAGCAGCATCTCCGGCAGGGGTGACACCGGGGAGCTGTTTTTT
clone_size: -; v_call: TRBV7-9; d_call: -; j_call: TRBJ2-6; cdr3_length: 16; cdr3_aa: CASSFGTNSGANVLTF; cdr3_nt: TGTGCCAGCAGCTTCGGGACCAACTCTGGGGCCAACGTCCTGACTTTC
clone_size: -; v_call: TRBV30; d_call: -; j_call: TRBJ2-7; cdr3_length: 13; cdr3_aa: CANRDIRSYEQYF; cdr3_nt: TGTGCCAACCGGGACATTCGCTCCTACGAGCAGTACTTC
clone_size: -; v_call: TRBV11-2; d_call: -; j_call: TRBJ1-5; cdr3_length: 14; cdr3_aa: CASSHIGWNQPQHF; cdr3_nt: TGTGCCAGCAGCCACATAGGGTGGAATCAGCCCCAGCATTTT
clone_size: -; v_call: TRBV25-1; d_call: -; j_call: TRBJ2-7; cdr3_length: 12; cdr3_aa: CASEGISYEQYF; cdr3_nt: TGTGCCAGCGAGGGGATCTCCTACGAGCAGTACTTC
clone_size: -; v_call: TRBV11-3; d_call: -; j_call: TRBJ2-5; cdr3_length: 13; cdr3_aa: CATSSYLSETQYF; cdr3_nt: TGTGCCACCAGCTCCTATCTGTCAGAGACCCAGTACTTC
clone_size: once; v_call: TRBV5-1; d_call: -; j_call: TRBJ2-3; cdr3_length: 13; cdr3_aa: CASSLGRTDTQYF; cdr3_nt: TGCGCCAGCAGCTTGGGCCGCACAGATACGCAGTATTTT
clone_size: -; v_call: TRBV4-2; d_call: -; j_call: TRBJ1-1; cdr3_length: 14; cdr3_aa: CASSQDRGGTEAFF; cdr3_nt: TGTGCCAGCAGCCAAGATCGGGGGGGCACTGAAGCTTTCTTT
clone_size: few; v_call: TRBV4-1; d_call: TRBD1; j_call: TRBJ1-2; cdr3_length: 15; cdr3_aa: CASSLGTGEGYGYTF; cdr3_nt: TGCGCCAGCAGCCTTGGGACAGGGGAAGGCTATGGCTACACCTTC
clone_size: -; v_call: TRBV23-1; d_call: -; j_call: TRBJ1-6; cdr3_length: 15; cdr3_aa: CASSHSPDYNSPLHF; cdr3_nt: TGCGCCAGCAGTCATTCCCCTGATTATAATTCACCCCTCCACTTT
clone_size: few; v_call: TRBV5-6; d_call: -; j_call: TRBJ1-1; cdr3_length: 11; cdr3_aa: CASSVDTEAFF; cdr3_nt: TGTGCCAGCAGCGTTGACACTGAAGCTTTCTTT
clone_size: few; v_call: TRBV5-1; d_call: TRBD2; j_call: TRBJ2-5; cdr3_length: 17; cdr3_aa: CASSSPIAGGRQETQYF; cdr3_nt: TGCGCCAGCAGCTCCCCCATAGCGGGGGGCCGCCAAGAGACCCAGTACTTC
clone_size: -; v_call: TRBV30; d_call: TRBD1; j_call: TRBJ1-5; cdr3_length: 13; cdr3_aa: CAWSGDSDQPQHF; cdr3_nt: TGTGCCTGGAGCGGGGACAGTGATCAGCCCCAGCATTTT
clone_size: -; v_call: TRBV30; d_call: -; j_call: TRBJ2-4; cdr3_length: 13; cdr3_aa: CAWSLGGEAIQYF; cdr3_nt: TGTGCCTGGAGTTTGGGGGGTGAGGCCATTCAGTACTTC
clone_size: -; v_call: TRBV6-5; d_call: -; j_call: TRBJ2-7; cdr3_length: 16; cdr3_aa: CASSYSGLLKGYEQYF; cdr3_nt: TGTGCCAGCAGTTACTCAGGACTTCTCAAGGGGTACGAGCAGTACTTC